The present TCR beta chain was sequenced within a study of PD-L1 blockade in urothelial cancer. For the study at large: Analysis of blood occurred 3 weeks (second dose) and 6 weeks after treatment start.

V lost 4 bases to trimming and J lost 7 bases, with 12 bases between them. CDR1 is SGHRS, CDR2 YFSETQ, per germline. This CDR3 spans 14 amino acids. As to time point: peripheral blood 6 weeks after treatment start. Study-wide findings and caveats: Those with durable benefit had larger increases in tumor-associated blood clones at 3 weeks.

Turning to this clone: What it recognizes is unknown.

Each PCR had synthetic TCR analog templates added to it as a spike-in. The repertoire was sequenced with immunoSEQ multiplex PCR; TCRdb's copy has only in-frame clones and lacks some. The table shows more than 45,000 clones, with approximately 86% occurring only once. This material consisted of PBMCs, taken around atezolizumab (anti-PD-L1) treatment. The rearrangement joins TRBV5-1 to TRBJ1-6; D unclear. The sequence derives from a man in his sixties with urothelial cancer. The CDR3 reads CASSHTTENSPLHF. CDR3 DNA: TGCGCCAGCAGCCACACCACAGAGAATTCACCCCTCCACTTT. Based on the CDR3 plus reference TRBV5-1 and TRBJ1-6, the full variable domain is KAGVTQTPRYLIKTRGQQVTLSCSPISGHRSVSWYQQTPGQGLQFLFEYFSETQRNKGNFPGRFSGRQFSNSRSEMNVSTLELGDSALYLCASSHTTENSPLHFGNGTRLTVT.